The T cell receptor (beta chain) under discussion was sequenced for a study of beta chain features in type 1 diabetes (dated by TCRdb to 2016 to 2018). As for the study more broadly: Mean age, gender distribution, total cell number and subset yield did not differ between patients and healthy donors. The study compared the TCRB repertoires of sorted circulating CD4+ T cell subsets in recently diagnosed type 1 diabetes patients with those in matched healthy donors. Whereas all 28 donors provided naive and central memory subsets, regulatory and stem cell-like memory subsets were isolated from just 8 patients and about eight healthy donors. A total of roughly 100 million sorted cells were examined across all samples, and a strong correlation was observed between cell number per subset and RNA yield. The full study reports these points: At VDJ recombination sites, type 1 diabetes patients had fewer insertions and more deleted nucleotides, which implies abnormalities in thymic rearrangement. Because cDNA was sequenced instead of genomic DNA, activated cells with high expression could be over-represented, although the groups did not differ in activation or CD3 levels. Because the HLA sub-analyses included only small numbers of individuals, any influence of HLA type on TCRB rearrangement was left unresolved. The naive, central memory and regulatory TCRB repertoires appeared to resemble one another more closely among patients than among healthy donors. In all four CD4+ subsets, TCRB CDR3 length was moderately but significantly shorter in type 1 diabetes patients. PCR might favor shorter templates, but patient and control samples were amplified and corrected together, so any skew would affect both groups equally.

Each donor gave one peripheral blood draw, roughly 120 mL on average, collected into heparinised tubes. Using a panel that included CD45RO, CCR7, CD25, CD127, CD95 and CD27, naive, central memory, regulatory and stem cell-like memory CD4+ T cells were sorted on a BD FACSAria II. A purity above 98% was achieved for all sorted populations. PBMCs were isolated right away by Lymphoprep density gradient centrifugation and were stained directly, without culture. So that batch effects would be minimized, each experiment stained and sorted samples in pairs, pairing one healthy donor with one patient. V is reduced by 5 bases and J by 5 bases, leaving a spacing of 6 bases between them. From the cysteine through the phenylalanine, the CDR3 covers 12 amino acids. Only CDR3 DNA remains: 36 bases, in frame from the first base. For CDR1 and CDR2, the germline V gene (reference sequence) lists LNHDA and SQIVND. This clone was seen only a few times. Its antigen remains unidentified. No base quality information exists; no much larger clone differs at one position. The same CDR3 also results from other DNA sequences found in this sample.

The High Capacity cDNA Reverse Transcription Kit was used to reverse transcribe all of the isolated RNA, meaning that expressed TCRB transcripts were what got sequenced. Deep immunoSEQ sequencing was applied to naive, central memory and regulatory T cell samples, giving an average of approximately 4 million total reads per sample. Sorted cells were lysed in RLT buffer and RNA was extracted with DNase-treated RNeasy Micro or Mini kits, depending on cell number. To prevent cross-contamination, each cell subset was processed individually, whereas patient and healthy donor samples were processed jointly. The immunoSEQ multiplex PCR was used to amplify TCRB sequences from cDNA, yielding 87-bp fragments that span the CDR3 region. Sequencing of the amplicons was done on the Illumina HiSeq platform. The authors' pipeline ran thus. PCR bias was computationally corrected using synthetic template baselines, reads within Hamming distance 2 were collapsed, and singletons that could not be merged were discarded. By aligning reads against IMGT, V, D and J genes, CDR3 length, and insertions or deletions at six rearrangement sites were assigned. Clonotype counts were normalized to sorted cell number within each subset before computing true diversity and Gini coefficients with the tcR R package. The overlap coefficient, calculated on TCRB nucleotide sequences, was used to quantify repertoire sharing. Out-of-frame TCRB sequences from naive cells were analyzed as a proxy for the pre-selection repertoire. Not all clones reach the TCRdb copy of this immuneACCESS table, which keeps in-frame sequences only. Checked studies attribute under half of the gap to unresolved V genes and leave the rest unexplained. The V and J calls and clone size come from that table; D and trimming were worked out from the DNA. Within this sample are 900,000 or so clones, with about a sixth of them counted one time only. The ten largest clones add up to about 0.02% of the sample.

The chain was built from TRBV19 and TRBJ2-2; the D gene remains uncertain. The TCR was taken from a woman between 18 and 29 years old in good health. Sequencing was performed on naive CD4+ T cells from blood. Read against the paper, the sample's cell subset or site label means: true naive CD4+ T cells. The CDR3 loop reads CASSLRTGELFF. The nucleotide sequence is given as TGTGCCAGTAGTTTGCGAACCGGGGAGCTGTTTTTT.